This record concerns one TCR beta chain sequence. Its antigen remains unknown. This entry belongs to a study of Ad26.COV2.S vaccination and SARS-CoV-2 variants. Study as a whole: Donor got 5x10^10 or 1x10^11 viral particles of Ad26.COV2.S.

Assay: immunoSEQ multiplex PCR; the TCRdb copy retains only in-frame clones and omits some. The sample shows roughly 700,000 clones, roughly 90% of them seen only once. Germline-derived CDR1 and CDR2 are WSHSY and SAAADI. This CDR3 is 19 amino acids long. V trimming: 9 bases; J trimming: 6 bases; junction bases outside the gene matches: 17. Study findings and constraints: Following vaccination, spike-specific CD8+ and CD4+ T cell responses reportedly exhibited substantial breadth. While placebo recipients had lower spike-specific TCR breadth, vaccine recipients had more.

Stated treatment: around 19 received Ad26.COV2.S at low or high dose, single or two shots; roughly 5 received placebo; per-sample allocation not given. Sampling was done on day 63 after the first vaccine or placebo injection. Boston hosted the donor, who was an adult aged 18-55 years. This chain uses TRBV10-2 with TRBJ2-1; 16 nucleotides agree with TRBD2. The sequence came from a person aged 18-60 years who received the Ad26.COV2.S COVID-19 vaccine or a placebo. The sample here was peripheral blood, taken in a trial of Ad26.COV2.S vaccine versus placebo. CDR3 nucleotide sequence: TGCGCCAGTTCAGCTCCCATGGGGACTAGCGGGGGGGCCTTCAATGAGCAGTTCTTC. Translated, it gives CASSAPMGTSGGAFNEQFF.